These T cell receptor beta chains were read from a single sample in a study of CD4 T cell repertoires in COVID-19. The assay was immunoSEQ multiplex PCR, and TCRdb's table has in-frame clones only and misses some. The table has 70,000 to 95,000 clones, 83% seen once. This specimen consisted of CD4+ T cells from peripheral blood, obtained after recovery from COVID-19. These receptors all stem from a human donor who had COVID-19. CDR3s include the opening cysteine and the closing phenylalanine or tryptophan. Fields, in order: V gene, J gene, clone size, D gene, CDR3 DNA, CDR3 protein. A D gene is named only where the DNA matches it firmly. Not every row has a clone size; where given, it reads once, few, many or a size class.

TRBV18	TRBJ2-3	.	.	TGTGCCAGCTCACCACGGGTAGGCACAGATACGCAGTATTTT	CASSPRVGTDTQYF
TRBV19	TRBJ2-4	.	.	TGTGCCAGTAGTGTGGGGGTAGCGGCCACGATGAACATTCAGTACTTC	CASSVGVAATMNIQYF
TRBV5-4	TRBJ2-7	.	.	TGTGCCAGCAGCTTGGGGCAGGGCAACCAATACGAGCAGTACTTC	CASSLGQGNQYEQYF
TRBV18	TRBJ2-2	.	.	TGTGCCAGCTCACCACCGATGGTTTATCAAACTAACACCGGGGAGCTGTTTTTT	CASSPPMVYQTNTGELFF
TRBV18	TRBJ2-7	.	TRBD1	TGTGCCAGCTCACAAGGACAGGGTTACTCCTACGAGCAGTACTTC	CASSQGQGYSYEQYF
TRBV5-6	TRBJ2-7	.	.	TGTGCCACAAGACGACAGTCGGGCTACGAGCAGTACTTC	CATRRQSGYEQYF
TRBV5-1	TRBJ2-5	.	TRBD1	TGCGCCAGCAGCTTCGGGACAGGGGCTGAGACCCAGTACTTC	CASSFGTGAETQYF
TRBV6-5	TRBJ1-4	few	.	TGTGCCAGCGCTGAGCAGGGGCAAGAAAAACTGTTTTTT	CASAEQGQEKLFF
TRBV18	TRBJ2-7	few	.	TGTGCCAGCTCACCCAGTAGAGTCTTTGCTGCCGAGCAGTACTTC	CASSPSRVFAAEQYF
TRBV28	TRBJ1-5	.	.	TGTGCCTCGGCTGAGGGGGATCAGCCCCAGCATTTT	CASAEGDQPQHF
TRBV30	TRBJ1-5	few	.	TGTGCCTGGAGTGTAGATAGCAATCAGCCCCAGCATTTT	CAWSVDSNQPQHF
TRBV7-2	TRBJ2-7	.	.	TGTGCCAGCAGCTCCGGACCACAGGCATACGAGCAGTACTTC	CASSSGPQAYEQYF
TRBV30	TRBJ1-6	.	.	TGTGCCTGGACGGCGGGCCAGGGTGGGTCACCCCTCCACTTT	CAWTAGQGGSPLHF
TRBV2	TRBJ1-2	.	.	TGTGCCAGCAGTCCTGGACACTTTACGGGCACCTTC	CASSPGHFTGTF
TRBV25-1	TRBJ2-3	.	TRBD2	TGTGCCAGCAGCCCCGCCTTCGACGCGGGAGGGCAGTATTTT	CASSPAFDAGGQYF
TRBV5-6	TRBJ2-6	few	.	TGTGCCAGCAGCTTGGGGGCTGGGGCCAACGTCCTGACTTTC	CASSLGAGANVLTF
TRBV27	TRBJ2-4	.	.	TGTGCCAGCGGAGAGCCCTCGAGAAACATTCAGTACTTC	CASGEPSRNIQYF